Each of the 18 T cell receptor beta chains below was sequenced from the same sample in a study of molecular identifiers for immune sequencing clone quantification (dated by TCRdb to the late 2010s). Libraries were built with PCR. The run used an Illumina HiSeq 4000. TCRdb trimmed the raw reads at Q25, called clones with MiXCR and kept productive beta chains. Rows matching on CDR3 protein sequence are summarized as one entry with the most common DNA and genes. The table for this sample lists 300,000 to 400,000 distinct CDR3 sequences; roughly 23% of them were counted only once. The ten top clones hold approximately 0.85% of the sample. Sequences were obtained from naive CD8+ T cells from blood, with Jurkat cell RNA spiked in. Explained via the paper, the cell subset or site label denotes: FACS-sorted CD8+CD4-CCR7+CD45RA+ naive T cells. The receptor source for this set is a human donor in good health. Some libraries in this study had Jurkat cell RNA spiked in.

This clonotype has a count of ten or more. The rearrangement links TRBV12-5 to TRBJ2-5, with D uncertain. Germline loops: CDR1 LGHNT, CDR2 FRNRAP. The CDR3 is 18 amino acids. Between the trimmed V and J ends, which lost 4 bases and 3 bases, there was a span of 24 bases. The CDR3 is CASGSLSRVLGEEETQYF. The CDR3 nucleotides are TGTGCTAGTGGTTCCCTAAGCCGTGTTCTTGGAGAGGAAGAGACCCAGTACTTC.

This clonotype was seen many times. The V call is TRBV5-4, the J call TRBJ1-6; D ambiguous. Trimming took 2 bases from V and 7 from J, leaving 10 bases between them. The CDR3 runs to 14 residues. Germline lookup yields CDR1 SGHNT and CDR2 YYREEE (reference sequence). This CDR3 is CASSFDVTNSPLHF. In DNA form, the CDR3 reads TGTGCCAGCAGCTTCGACGTTACCAATTCACCCCTCCACTTT.

This clonotype has at least ten counts. The chain recombines TRBV7-9 with TRBJ2-7; 10 nucleotides align to TRBD2. There are 16 residues in the CDR3. The J segment lost 7 bases and the V segment lost 0 bases, leaving 9 bases of the junction unmatched. Germline values: CDR1 SEHNR, CDR2 FQNEAQ (reference sequence). The chain's CDR3 is CASSLAIAGGSMEQYF. Written as DNA, the CDR3 is TGTGCCAGCAGCTTAGCTATAGCGGGGGGTAGTATGGAGCAGTACTTC. Supplemented by reference TRBV7-9 and TRBJ2-7, the full variable domain reads DTGVSQNPRHKITKRGQNVTFRCDPISEHNRLYWYRQTLGQGPEFLTYFQNEAQLEKSRLLSDRFSAERPKGSFSTLEIQRTEQGDSAMYLCASSLAIAGGSMEQYFGPGTRLTVT.

The table lists this clonotype with many counts. V gene TRBV2 combines with J gene TRBJ2-3; 7 nucleotides line up with TRBD1. The CDR3 has 14 residues. V lost 4 bases, J lost 3 bases, and 4 bases stayed unmatched. CDR1 and CDR2 (germline): SNHLY, FYNNEI. The DNA for the CDR3 is TGTGCCAGCAGTGTTACAGGGGAAACAGATACGCAGTATTTT. It yields the protein CASSVTGETDTQYF.

CDR3 nucleotides: TGTGCCACTCCACAGAGAAACGGGCAGTACTTC. Residues: CATPQRNGQYF. This chain uses TRBV15 with TRBJ2-7; D call uncertain. Trimming took off 9 bases at V and 9 bases at J, with 15 bases between the two ends. CDR1 is LNHNV, CDR2 YYDKDF, per germline (reference sequence). This CDR3 region has 11 residues.

This clonotype has more than one count but fewer than ten. The conserved phenylalanine or tryptophan is not found at the CDR3 terminus, so this likely reflects a read error. This chain joins TRBV6-1 and TRBJ1-2; D remains unclear. V dropped 1 base and J dropped 4 bases, with 7 bases sitting between them. The length of the CDR3 is 13 residues. Germline-derived CDR1 and CDR2 are MNHNS and SASEGT. CDR3 amino acids: CASSEGWVYGYTI. For the CDR3, the DNA is TGTGCCAGCAGTGAAGGTTGGGTCTATGGCTACACCATC.

This clonotype was seen repeatedly, ten times or more. The chain uses TRBV7-9 and TRBJ1-2; perhaps TRBD1 as D (6 bases). Trimming cost V 4 bases and J 5 bases, with 11 bases left between them. The germline CDR1 and CDR2 sequences are SEHNR and FQNEAQ (reference sequence). The CDR3 spans 13 residues. CDR3 sequence reads: CASSSTGLYGYTF. The CDR3, as DNA: TGTGCCAGCAGCTCAACAGGGCTTTATGGCTACACCTTC. The whole variable domain, filled in from reference TRBV7-9 and TRBJ1-2, reads DTGVSQNPRHKITKRGQNVTFRCDPISEHNRLYWYRQTLGQGPEFLTYFQNEAQLEKSRLLSDRFSAERPKGSFSTLEIQRTEQGDSAMYLCASSSTGLYGYTFGSGTRLTVV.

This clonotype was seen many times. The rearrangement links TRBV4-3 to TRBJ2-7; D gene uncertain. The CDR3 totals 13 residues. CDR1 and CDR2 (germline): LGHNA, YSLEER. The germline V and J ends were trimmed by 3 bases and 5 bases, with 11 bases remaining between them. The CDR3, as DNA: TGCGCCAGCAGCCAGGACGGTGGAGACGAGCAGTACTTC. It specifies CASSQDGGDEQYF.

This clonotype was detected a few times. V gene TRBV6-2 or TRBV6-3 combines with J gene TRBJ2-2; D not resolved. Germline V CDR1 and CDR2: MNHEY, SVGEGT. The CDR3 totals 14 residues. The V end was cut by 7 bases, the J end by 0 bases, with 9 bases between. The CDR3 nucleotides read TGTGCCAGCACTTGGGTTTCGAACACCGGGGAGCTGTTTTTT. It is translated as CASTWVSNTGELFF.

The chain couples TRBV6-2 or TRBV6-3 to TRBJ2-7, with a tentative D call TRBD1 (6 bases). This CDR3 is built from 14 residues. Germline values: CDR1 MNHEY, CDR2 SVGEGT. V was pared by 6 bases and J by 3 bases, with 15 bases between. The CDR3 nucleotides read TGTGCCAGCAGCCGGGACACCTCACTCTACGAGCAGTACTTC. It specifies CASSRDTSLYEQYF.

This clonotype showed up just a few times. This chain connects TRBV6-2 or TRBV6-3 to TRBJ1-1; possible D gene TRBD1, 5 bases. CDR3 length equals 14 residues. In germline, CDR1 is MNHEY, CDR2 SVGEGT. Trimming took off 7 bases at V and 5 bases at J, with 17 bases between the two ends. CDR3 coding DNA: TGTGCCAGCATTGCTAATGGGGCCTGGACTGAAGCTTTCTTT. Its protein product is CASIANGAWTEAFF.

This clonotype showed up just once. The junction shows a germline mismatch at one end, possibly a read error. This sequence joins TRBV13 and TRBJ2-3, with D uncertain. Germline V CDR1 and CDR2: PRHDT, FYEKMQ (reference sequence). This CDR3 spans 13 amino acids. CDR3 sequence reads: CVSSLVGTDTQYF. DNA of the CDR3: TGTGTCAGCAGCTTAGTTGGCACAGATACGCAGTATTTT.

This clonotype was detected ten times or more. V gene TRBV25-1 combines with J gene TRBJ2-7; a weak D match, TRBD1 (6 bases). The CDR3 has 15 residues. V was trimmed by 3 bases and J by 3 bases, leaving 15 bases between them. Germline-derived CDR1 and CDR2 are MGHDK and SYGVNS. CDR3 bases: TGTGCCAGCAGTGATTTTGGGGACATTGACTACGAGCAGTACTTC. Residues: CASSDFGDIDYEQYF.

The sample holds many counts of this clonotype. J is TRBJ2-1 and V is TRBV7-3; D may be TRBD1 (5 bases). The CDR3 runs to 15 residues. The V and J ends lost 2 bases and 3 bases respectively, with 11 bases between them. Per the germline V gene, CDR1 is SGHTA and CDR2 is FQGTGA. CDR3: CASSLVATVYNEQFF. The CDR3 DNA is TGTGCCAGCAGCTTAGTGGCGACAGTCTACAATGAGCAGTTCTTC.

This clonotype has at least ten counts. This chain joins TRBV5-1 and TRBJ2-5, with D perhaps matching TRBD1 (5 bases). In germline, CDR1 is SGHRS, CDR2 YFSETQ. The CDR3 totals 16 residues. Trimming pared 0 bases from V and 0 bases from J, leaving 12 bases between. The DNA for the CDR3 is TGCGCCAGCAGCTTGGTGACAGATGCTGACCAAGAGACCCAGTACTTC. Protein sequence: CASSLVTDADQETQYF.

This clonotype has a count of ten or more. V is TRBV6-5 and J is TRBJ2-3; the match to TRBD2 covers 10 bases. Germline values: CDR1 MNHEY, CDR2 SVGAGI. V gave up 6 bases and J gave up 6 bases; unmatched junction bases: 12. This CDR3 spans 16 amino acids. This CDR3 reads CASSHHSGGAGDTQYF. DNA of the CDR3: TGTGCCAGCAGCCACCACAGCGGGGGGGCGGGGGATACGCAGTATTTT.

This clonotype was recorded many times. The chain has TRBV7-9 and TRBJ2-5; TRBD2 is a possible D gene (7 bases). Germline V gene data show CDR1 as SEHNR and CDR2 as FQNEAQ (reference sequence). The length of the CDR3 is 14 residues. V dropped 5 bases and J dropped 5 bases, with 15 bases sitting between them. CDR3 protein: CASSPRGAFETQYF. CDR3 coding DNA: TGTGCCAGCAGCCCTCGGGGGGCGTTTGAGACCCAGTACTTC.

With regard to this clonotype: The junction and the germline gene differ at one end; a read error may be behind it. The genes are TRBV2 and TRBJ2-3, with 11 bases aligning to TRBD2. The germline gives CDR1 SNHLY, CDR2 FYNNEI. This CDR3 contains 18 residues. The CDR3 DNA follows: TGTGCCAGCAGTGAAATTAGCGGGAGGGGGCTCGGCACAGATATGCAGTATTTT. This translates into CASSEISGRGLGTDMQYF.